Listed below are T cell receptor beta chains from one sample, sequenced in a study of blood T cell repertoires in COVID-19. Clones were sequenced by immunoSEQ multiplex PCR, and TCRdb holds only the in-frame ones, with some missing. This sample has 150,000 to 200,000 clones, with less than 90% found just once. The sequenced sample was PBMCs or T cells enriched from blood (not recorded which). The source is a woman aged 25 to 39 who had been exposed to COVID-19. Each CDR3 is given with its conserved first and last residue. The D gene is left open where the match is weak. Where a row states a size, it is once, few, many or the class of an expanded clone; other rows omit it.

clone_size	d_call	v_call	j_call	cdr3_nt	cdr3_aa
.	TRBD1	TRBV3-1/TRBV3-2	TRBJ1-6	TGTGCCAGCAGCAGGGACAGGGTAGATCCCGTCAATTCACCCCTCCACTTT	CASSRDRVDPVNSPLHF
.	.	TRBV2	TRBJ1-1	TGTGCCAGCAGCCTAAAAGTGCACACTGAAGCTTTCTTT	CASSLKVHTEAFF
.	.	TRBV2	TRBJ2-1	TGTGCGGGCTTAGGTCTTTCAGGGGATGAGCAGTTCTTC	CAGLGLSGDEQFF
.	TRBD1	TRBV9	TRBJ2-7	TGTGCCAGCAGCGTAGGACAGGGGACGGCCTACGAGCAGTACTTC	CASSVGQGTAYEQYF
few	TRBD1	TRBV6-2/TRBV6-3	TRBJ1-2	TGTGCCAGCAGTCCATCTACCGGGACAGGGAGTGGCTATGGCTACACCTTC	CASSPSTGTGSGYGYTF
once	.	TRBV5-6	TRBJ1-1	TGTGCCAGCAGCTTTCTTCAAGAGTCGAACACTGAAGCTTTCTTT	CASSFLQESNTEAFF
.	TRBD1	TRBV6-2/TRBV6-3	TRBJ1-1	TGTGCCAGCAGTTACTCGAAGGTACAGGGGAGGAACACTGAAGCTTTCTTT	CASSYSKVQGRNTEAFF
.	TRBD1	TRBV3-1/TRBV3-2	TRBJ1-1	TGTGCCAGCAAACCGAGACAGGGGCACGCTGAAGCTTTCTTT	CASKPRQGHAEAFF
once	TRBD2	TRBV10-3	TRBJ2-2	TGTGCCATCAGTGAGTCGGGACTAGCGGGGGGGTCCACCGGGGAGCTGTTTTTT	CAISESGLAGGSTGELFF
.	.	TRBV24-1	TRBJ1-5	TGTGCCACCAGTGATTCGAGGGCTCGTCAGCCCCAGCATTTT	CATSDSRARQPQHF
.	TRBD1	TRBV18	TRBJ1-1	TGTGCCAGCTCACCAGGGGACAGGGCGTACACTGAAGCTTTCTTT	CASSPGDRAYTEAFF
.	.	TRBV25-1	TRBJ1-1	TGTGCCAGCAGTGAATTTCAAGGGGTAACTGAAGCTTTCTTT	CASSEFQGVTEAFF
.	TRBD1	TRBV12-3/TRBV12-4	TRBJ2-7	TGTGCCAGCAGTTTAGACAGGGGTGGCGAGCAGTACTTC	CASSLDRGGEQYF
.	.	TRBV12-2	TRBJ1-6	TGTGCAAGTCGCTTTACAGGGGAACATCATTCACCCCTCCACTTT	CASRFTGEHHSPLHF
.	TRBD1	TRBV5-6	TRBJ1-1	TGTGCCAGCAGCCCTAATTCAGGGGGCTGGGCTGAAGCTTTCTTT	CASSPNSGGWAEAFF
.	.	TRBV3-1/TRBV3-2	TRBJ1-2	TGTGCCAGCACCCCAGGGGTTTCCCCTTTAGGCTACACCTTC	CASTPGVSPLGYTF
.	.	TRBV25-1	TRBJ1-2	TGTGCCAGCAGTGGCACAGGCTCCGGCTACACCTTC	CASSGTGSGYTF
.	.	TRBV14	TRBJ1-2	TGTGCCAGCAGCCAAGCAGTGTACTATGGCTACACCTTC	CASSQAVYYGYTF
.	.	TRBV7-7	TRBJ1-3	TGTGCTAGCAGCCAAGGGGGCTCTGGAAACACCATATATTTT	CASSQGGSGNTIYF
.	TRBD1	TRBV20-1	TRBJ1-5	TGCAGTGCTAGTCTGGGCGTCCAGGGGGCCAATCAGCCCCAGCATTTT	CSASLGVQGANQPQHF
once	TRBD1	TRBV7-6	TRBJ2-7	TGTGCCAGCAGCCCCCGGGACAGCACCTACGAGCAGTACTTC	CASSPRDSTYEQYF
.	TRBD1	TRBV4-3	TRBJ2-6	TGCGCCAGCAGCCAAGAGACAGGGTCTGGGGCCAACGTCCTGACTTTC	CASSQETGSGANVLTF
.	.	TRBV19	TRBJ1-2	TGTGCCAGTAGAACAGGGATTGGCTACACCTTC	CASRTGIGYTF
once	.	TRBV6-1	TRBJ1-2	TGTGCCAGCAGCGAAGGAGACAGCCCCTATGGCTACACCTTC	CASSEGDSPYGYTF
.	TRBD1	TRBV10-3	TRBJ1-2	TGTGCCACCCCGGGACAGGGTGATGGCTACACCTTC	CATPGQGDGYTF
.	TRBD1	TRBV4-3	TRBJ2-7	TGCGCCAGCAGCCAAGATTTTAGCAGGGGGCTGATCTCCTACGAGCAGTACTTC	CASSQDFSRGLISYEQYF
once	.	TRBV19	TRBJ2-2	TGTGCCAGTAGTACCCGGACTACCGGGGAGCTGTTTTTT	CASSTRTTGELFF
once	TRBD1	TRBV11-3	TRBJ2-7	TGTGCCAGCGGAAGGACAGGGAGGAACGAGCAGTACTTC	CASGRTGRNEQYF
.	TRBD2	TRBV5-1	TRBJ2-3	TGCGCCAGCAGCCTACTGACTAGCGGGGAAACAGATACGCAGTATTTT	CASSLLTSGETDTQYF
few	.	TRBV19	TRBJ1-2	TGTGCCAGTAGCACACAGGGCAGGCTCTATGGCTACACCTTC	CASSTQGRLYGYTF